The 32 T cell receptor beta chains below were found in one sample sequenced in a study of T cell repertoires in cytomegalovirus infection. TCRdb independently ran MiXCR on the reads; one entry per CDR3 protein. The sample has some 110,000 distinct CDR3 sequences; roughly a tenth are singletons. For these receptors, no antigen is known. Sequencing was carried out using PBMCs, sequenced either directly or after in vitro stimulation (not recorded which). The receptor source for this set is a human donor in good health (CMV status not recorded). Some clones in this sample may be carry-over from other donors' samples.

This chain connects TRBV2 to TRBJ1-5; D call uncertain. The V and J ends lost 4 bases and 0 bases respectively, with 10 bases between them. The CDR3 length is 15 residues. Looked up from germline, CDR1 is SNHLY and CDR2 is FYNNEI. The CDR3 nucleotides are TGTGCCAGCAGTGCAATGGTAGTTAGCAATCAGCCCCAGCATTTT. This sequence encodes CASSAMVVSNQPQHF.

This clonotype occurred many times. The CDR3, as DNA: TGTGCCAGCAGGGCCCAGGGGGCAAACACCATATATTTT. This gives the protein CASRAQGANTIYF. The chain uses TRBV12-3 or TRBV12-4 and TRBJ1-3; 8 bases align to TRBD1. The CDR3 runs 13 residues. V lost 6 bases and J lost 6; bases outside the gene matches: 4.

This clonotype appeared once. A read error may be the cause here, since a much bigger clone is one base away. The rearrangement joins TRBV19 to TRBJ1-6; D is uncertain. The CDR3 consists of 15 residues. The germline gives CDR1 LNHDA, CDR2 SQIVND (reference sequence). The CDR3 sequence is CASSPSDSYDSPLHF. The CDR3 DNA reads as TGTGCCAGTAGTCCCTCCGACTCCTATGATTCACCCCTCCACTTT.

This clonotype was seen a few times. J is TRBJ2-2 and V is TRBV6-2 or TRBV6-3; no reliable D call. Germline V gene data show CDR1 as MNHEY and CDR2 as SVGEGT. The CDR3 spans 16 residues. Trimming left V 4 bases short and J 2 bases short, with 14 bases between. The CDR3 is CASSSPRAENTGELFF. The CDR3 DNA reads TGTGCCAGCAGTTCACCCCGGGCAGAAAACACCGGGGAGCTGTTTTTT.

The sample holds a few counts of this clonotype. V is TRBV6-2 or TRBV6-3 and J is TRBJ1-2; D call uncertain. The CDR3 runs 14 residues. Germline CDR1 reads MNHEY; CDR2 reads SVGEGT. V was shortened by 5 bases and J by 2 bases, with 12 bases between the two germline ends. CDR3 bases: TGTGCCAGCAGTCCCTCTCGACTCAACTATGGCTACACCTTC. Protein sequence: CASSPSRLNYGYTF.

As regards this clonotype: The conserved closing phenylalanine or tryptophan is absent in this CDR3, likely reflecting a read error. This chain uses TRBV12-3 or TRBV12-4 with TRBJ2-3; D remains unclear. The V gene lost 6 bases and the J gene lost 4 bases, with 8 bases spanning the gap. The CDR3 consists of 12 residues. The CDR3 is CASSGLPDTQYI. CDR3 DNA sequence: TGTGCCAGCAGCGGTCTACCAGATACGCAGTATATT.

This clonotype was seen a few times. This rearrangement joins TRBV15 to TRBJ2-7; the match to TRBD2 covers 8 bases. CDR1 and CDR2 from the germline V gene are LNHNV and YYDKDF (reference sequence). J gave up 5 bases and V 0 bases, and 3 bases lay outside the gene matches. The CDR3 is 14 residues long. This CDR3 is CATSRDLLADEQYF. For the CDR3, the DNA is TGTGCCACCAGCAGAGATTTACTAGCGGACGAGCAGTACTTC.

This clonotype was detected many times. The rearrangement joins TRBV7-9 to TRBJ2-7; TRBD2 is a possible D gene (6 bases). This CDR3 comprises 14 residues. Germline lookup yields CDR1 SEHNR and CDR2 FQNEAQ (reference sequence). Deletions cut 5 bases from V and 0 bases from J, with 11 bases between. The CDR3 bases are TGTGCCAGCAGCCCTCGACTAGACTCCTACGAGCAGTACTTC. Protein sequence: CASSPRLDSYEQYF. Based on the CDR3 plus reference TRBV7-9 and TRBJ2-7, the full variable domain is DTGVSQNPRHKITKRGQNVTFRCDPISEHNRLYWYRQTLGQGPEFLTYFQNEAQLEKSRLLSDRFSAERPKGSFSTLEIQRTEQGDSAMYLCASSPRLDSYEQYFGPGTRLTVT.

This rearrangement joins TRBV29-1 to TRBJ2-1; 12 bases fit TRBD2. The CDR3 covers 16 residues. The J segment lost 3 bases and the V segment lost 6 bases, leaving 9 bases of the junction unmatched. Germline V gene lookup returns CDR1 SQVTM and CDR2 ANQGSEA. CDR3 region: CSVWLWTSGNYNEQFF. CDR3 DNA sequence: TGCAGCGTATGGTTGTGGACTAGCGGGAACTACAATGAGCAGTTCTTC.

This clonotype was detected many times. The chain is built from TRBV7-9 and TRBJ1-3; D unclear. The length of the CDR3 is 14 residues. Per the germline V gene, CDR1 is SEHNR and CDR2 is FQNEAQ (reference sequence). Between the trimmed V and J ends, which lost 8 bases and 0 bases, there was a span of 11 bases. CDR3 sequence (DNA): TGTGCCAGCCCAGCCGGCAGCTCTGGAAACACCATATATTTT. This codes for CASPAGSSGNTIYF.

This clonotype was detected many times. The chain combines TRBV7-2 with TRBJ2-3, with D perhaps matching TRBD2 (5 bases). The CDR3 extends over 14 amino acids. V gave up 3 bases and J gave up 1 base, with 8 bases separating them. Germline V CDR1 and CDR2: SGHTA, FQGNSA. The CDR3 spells CASSFGAGTDTQYF. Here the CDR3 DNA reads TGTGCCAGCAGCTTCGGAGCGGGCACAGATACGCAGTATTTT.

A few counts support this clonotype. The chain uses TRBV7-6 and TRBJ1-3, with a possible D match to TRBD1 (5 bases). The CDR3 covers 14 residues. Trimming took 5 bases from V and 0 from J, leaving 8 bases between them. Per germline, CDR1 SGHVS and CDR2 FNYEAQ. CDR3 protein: CASSPGTSGNTIYF. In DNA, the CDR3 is TGTGCCAGCAGCCCGGGGACCTCTGGAAACACCATATATTTT. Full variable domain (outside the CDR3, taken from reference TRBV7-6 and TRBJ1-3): GAGVSQSPRYKVTKRGQDVALRCDPISGHVSLYWYRQALGQGPEFLTYFNYEAQQDKSGLPNDRFSAERPEGSISTLTIQRTEQRDSAMYRCASSPGTSGNTIYFGEGSWLTVV.

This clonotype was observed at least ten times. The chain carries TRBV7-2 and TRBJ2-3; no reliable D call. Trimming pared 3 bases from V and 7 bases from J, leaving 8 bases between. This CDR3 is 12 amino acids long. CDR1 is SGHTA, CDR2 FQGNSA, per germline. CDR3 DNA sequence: TGTGCCAGCAGCTTGGGGTCTAATACGCAGTATTTT. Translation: CASSLGSNTQYF. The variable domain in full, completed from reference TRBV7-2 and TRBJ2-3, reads GAGVSQSPSNKVTEKGKDVELRCDPISGHTALYWYRQSLGQGLEFLIYFQGNSAPDKSGLPSDRFSAERTGGSVSTLTIQRTQQEDSAVYLCASSLGSNTQYFGPGTRLTVL.

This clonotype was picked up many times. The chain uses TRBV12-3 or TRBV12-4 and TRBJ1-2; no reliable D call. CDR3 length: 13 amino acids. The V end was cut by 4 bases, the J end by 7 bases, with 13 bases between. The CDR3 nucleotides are TGTGCCAGCAGTTCCTCCGGCAGCACTGGCTACACCTTC. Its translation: CASSSSGSTGYTF.

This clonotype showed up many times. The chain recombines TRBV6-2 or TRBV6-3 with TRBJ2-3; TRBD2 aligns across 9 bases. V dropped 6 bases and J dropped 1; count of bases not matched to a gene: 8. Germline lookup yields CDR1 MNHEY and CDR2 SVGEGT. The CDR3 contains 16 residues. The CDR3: CASRSLIAGGTDTQYF. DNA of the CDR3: TGTGCCAGCAGGTCACTCATAGCGGGAGGCACAGATACGCAGTATTTT.

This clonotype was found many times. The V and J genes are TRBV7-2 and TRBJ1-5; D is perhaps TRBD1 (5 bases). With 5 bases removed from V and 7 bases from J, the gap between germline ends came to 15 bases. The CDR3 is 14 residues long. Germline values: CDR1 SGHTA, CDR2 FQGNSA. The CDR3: CASSHRQGEQPQHF. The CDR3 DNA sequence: TGTGCCAGCAGCCACCGCCAGGGTGAGCAGCCCCAGCATTTT.

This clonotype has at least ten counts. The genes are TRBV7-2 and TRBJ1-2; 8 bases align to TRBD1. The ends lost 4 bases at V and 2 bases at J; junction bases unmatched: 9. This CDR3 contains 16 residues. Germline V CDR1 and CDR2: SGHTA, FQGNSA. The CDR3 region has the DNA TGTGCCAGCAGCTACGAACCGGGACAGGTCAACTATGGCTACACCTTC. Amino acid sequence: CASSYEPGQVNYGYTF. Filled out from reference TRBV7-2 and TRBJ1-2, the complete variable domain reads GAGVSQSPSNKVTEKGKDVELRCDPISGHTALYWYRQSLGQGLEFLIYFQGNSAPDKSGLPSDRFSAERTGGSVSTLTIQRTQQEDSAVYLCASSYEPGQVNYGYTFGSGTRLTVV.

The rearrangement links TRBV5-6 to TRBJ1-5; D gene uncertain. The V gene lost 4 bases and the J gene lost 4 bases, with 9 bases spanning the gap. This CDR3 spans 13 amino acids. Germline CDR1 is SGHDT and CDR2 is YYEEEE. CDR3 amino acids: CASSTPGNQPQHF. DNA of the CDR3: TGTGCCAGCAGCACCCCGGGAAATCAGCCCCAGCATTTT.

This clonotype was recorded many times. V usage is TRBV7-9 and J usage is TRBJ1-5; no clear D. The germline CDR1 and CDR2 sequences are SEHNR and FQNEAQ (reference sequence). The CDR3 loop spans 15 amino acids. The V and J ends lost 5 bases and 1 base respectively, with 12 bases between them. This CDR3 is CASSADVVSNQPQHF. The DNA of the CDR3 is TGTGCCAGCAGCGCGGACGTGGTGAGCAATCAGCCCCAGCATTTT. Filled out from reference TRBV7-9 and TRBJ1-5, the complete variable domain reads DTGVSQNPRHKITKRGQNVTFRCDPISEHNRLYWYRQTLGQGPEFLTYFQNEAQLEKSRLLSDRFSAERPKGSFSTLEIQRTEQGDSAMYLCASSADVVSNQPQHFGDGTRLSIL.

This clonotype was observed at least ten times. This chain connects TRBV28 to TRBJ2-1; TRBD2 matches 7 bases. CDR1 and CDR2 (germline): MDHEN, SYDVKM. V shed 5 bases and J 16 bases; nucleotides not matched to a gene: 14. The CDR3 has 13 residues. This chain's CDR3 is CASSLTPRGDAFF. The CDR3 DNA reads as TGTGCCAGCAGTCTCACCCCCCGGGGGGACGCCTTCTTC.

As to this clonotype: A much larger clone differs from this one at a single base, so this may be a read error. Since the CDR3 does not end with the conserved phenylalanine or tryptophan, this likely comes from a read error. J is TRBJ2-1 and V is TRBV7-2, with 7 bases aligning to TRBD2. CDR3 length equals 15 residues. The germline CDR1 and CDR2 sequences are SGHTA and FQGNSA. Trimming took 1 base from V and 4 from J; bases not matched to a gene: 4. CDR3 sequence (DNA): TGTGCCAGCAGCTTAGGCGGGAGCGTTTACAATGAGCAGTTCTGC. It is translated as CASSLGGSVYNEQFC.

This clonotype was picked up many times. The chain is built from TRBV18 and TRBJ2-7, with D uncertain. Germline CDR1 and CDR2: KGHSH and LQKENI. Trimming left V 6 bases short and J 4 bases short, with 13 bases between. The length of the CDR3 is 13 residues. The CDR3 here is CASSPVHPYEQYF. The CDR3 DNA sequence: TGTGCCAGCTCCCCCGTCCATCCGTACGAGCAGTACTTC.

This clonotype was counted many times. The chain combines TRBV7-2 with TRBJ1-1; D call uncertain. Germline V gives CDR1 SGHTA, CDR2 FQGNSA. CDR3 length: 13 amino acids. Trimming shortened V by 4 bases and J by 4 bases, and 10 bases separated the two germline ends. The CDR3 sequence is CASSSDWGTEAFF. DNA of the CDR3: TGTGCCAGCAGCTCGGACTGGGGCACTGAAGCTTTCTTT. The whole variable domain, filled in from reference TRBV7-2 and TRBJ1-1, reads GAGVSQSPSNKVTEKGKDVELRCDPISGHTALYWYRQSLGQGLEFLIYFQGNSAPDKSGLPSDRFSAERTGGSVSTLTIQRTQQEDSAVYLCASSSDWGTEAFFGQGTRLTVV.

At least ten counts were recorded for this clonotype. CDR3: CASHRTGENEKLFF. CDR3 DNA: TGCGCCAGCCACCGGACAGGGGAGAATGAAAAACTGTTTTTT. The V and J genes are TRBV4-1 and TRBJ1-4, with 9 positions matching TRBD1. Germline-derived CDR1 and CDR2 are MGHRA and YSYEKL. The CDR3 has 14 amino acids. With 8 bases clipped from V and 5 bases from J, the junction kept 6 bases outside the gene matches.

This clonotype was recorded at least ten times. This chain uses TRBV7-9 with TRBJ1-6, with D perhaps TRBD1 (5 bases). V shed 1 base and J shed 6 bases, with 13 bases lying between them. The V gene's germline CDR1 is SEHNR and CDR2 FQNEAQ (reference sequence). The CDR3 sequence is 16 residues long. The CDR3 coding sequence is TGTGCCAGCAGCTTAGAGGGAGGGGTGAGTAATTCACCCCTCCACTTT. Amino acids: CASSLEGGVSNSPLHF.

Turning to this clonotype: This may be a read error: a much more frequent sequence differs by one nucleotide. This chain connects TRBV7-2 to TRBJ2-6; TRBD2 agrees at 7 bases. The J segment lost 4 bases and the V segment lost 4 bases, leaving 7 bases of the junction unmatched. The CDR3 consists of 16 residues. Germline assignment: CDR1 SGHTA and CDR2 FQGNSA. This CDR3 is CASSWWGGGGANVLTF. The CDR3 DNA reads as TGTGCCAGCAGCTGGTGGGGGGGAGGGGGGGCCAACGTCCTGACTTTC.

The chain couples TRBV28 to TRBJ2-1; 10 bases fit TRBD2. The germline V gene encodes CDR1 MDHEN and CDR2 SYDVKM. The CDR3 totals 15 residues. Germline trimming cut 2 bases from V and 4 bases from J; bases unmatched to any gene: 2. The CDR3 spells CASSLRTSGYNEQFF. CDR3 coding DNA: TGTGCCAGCAGTTTAAGGACTAGCGGTTACAATGAGCAGTTCTTC.

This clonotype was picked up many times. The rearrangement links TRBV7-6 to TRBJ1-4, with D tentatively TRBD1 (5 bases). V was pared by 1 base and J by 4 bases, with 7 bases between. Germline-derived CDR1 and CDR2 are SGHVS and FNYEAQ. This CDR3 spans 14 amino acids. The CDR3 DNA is TGTGCCAGCAGCTTAGGGCAGGGTAATGAAAAACTGTTTTTT. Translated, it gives CASSLGQGNEKLFF. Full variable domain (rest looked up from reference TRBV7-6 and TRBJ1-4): GAGVSQSPRYKVTKRGQDVALRCDPISGHVSLYWYRQALGQGPEFLTYFNYEAQQDKSGLPNDRFSAERPEGSISTLTIQRTEQRDSAMYRCASSLGQGNEKLFFGSGTQLSVL.

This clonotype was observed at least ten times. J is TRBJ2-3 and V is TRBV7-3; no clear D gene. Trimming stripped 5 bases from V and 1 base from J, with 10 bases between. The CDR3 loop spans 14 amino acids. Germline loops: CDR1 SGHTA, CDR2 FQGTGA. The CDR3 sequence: CASSPRLRTDTQYF. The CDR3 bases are TGTGCCAGCAGCCCCAGACTCCGCACAGATACGCAGTATTTT.

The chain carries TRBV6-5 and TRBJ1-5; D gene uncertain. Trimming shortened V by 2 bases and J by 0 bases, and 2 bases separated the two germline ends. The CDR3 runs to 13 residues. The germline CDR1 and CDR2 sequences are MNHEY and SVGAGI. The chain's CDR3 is CASSYNSNQPQHF. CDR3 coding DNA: TGTGCCAGCAGTTACAATAGCAATCAGCCCCAGCATTTT.

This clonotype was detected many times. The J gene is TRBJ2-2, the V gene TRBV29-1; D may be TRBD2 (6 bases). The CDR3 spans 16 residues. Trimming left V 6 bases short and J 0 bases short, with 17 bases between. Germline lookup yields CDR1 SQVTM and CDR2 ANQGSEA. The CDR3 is CSVYLGGTSNTGELFF. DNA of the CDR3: TGCAGCGTATACCTTGGAGGGACTTCGAACACCGGGGAGCTGTTTTTT.

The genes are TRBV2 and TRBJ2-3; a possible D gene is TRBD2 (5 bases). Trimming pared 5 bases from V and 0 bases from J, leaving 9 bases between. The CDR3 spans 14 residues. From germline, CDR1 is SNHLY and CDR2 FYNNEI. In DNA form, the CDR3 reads TGTGCCAGCAGTTGGCGGGTTAGCACAGATACGCAGTATTTT. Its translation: CASSWRVSTDTQYF.